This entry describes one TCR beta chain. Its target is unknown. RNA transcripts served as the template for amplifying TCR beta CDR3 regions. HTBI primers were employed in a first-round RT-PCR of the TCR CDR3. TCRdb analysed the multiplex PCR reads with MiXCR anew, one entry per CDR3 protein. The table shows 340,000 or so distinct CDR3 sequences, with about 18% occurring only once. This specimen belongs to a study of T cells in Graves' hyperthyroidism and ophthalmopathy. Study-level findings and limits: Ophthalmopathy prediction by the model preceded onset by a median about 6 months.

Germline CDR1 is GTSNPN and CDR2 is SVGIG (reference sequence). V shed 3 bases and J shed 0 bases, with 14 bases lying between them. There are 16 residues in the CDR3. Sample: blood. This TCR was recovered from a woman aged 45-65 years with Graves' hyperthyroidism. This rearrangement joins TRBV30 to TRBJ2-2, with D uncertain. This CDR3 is CAWRGRTTANTGELFF. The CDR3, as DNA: TGTGCCTGGAGGGGCAGAACTACCGCGAACACCGGGGAGCTGTTTTTT. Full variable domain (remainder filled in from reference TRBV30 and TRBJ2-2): SQTIHQWPATLVQPVGSPLSLECTVEGTSNPNLYWYRQAAGRGLQLLFYSVGIGQISSEVPQNLSASRPQDRQFILSSKKLLLSDSGFYLCAWRGRTTANTGELFFGEGSRLTVL.